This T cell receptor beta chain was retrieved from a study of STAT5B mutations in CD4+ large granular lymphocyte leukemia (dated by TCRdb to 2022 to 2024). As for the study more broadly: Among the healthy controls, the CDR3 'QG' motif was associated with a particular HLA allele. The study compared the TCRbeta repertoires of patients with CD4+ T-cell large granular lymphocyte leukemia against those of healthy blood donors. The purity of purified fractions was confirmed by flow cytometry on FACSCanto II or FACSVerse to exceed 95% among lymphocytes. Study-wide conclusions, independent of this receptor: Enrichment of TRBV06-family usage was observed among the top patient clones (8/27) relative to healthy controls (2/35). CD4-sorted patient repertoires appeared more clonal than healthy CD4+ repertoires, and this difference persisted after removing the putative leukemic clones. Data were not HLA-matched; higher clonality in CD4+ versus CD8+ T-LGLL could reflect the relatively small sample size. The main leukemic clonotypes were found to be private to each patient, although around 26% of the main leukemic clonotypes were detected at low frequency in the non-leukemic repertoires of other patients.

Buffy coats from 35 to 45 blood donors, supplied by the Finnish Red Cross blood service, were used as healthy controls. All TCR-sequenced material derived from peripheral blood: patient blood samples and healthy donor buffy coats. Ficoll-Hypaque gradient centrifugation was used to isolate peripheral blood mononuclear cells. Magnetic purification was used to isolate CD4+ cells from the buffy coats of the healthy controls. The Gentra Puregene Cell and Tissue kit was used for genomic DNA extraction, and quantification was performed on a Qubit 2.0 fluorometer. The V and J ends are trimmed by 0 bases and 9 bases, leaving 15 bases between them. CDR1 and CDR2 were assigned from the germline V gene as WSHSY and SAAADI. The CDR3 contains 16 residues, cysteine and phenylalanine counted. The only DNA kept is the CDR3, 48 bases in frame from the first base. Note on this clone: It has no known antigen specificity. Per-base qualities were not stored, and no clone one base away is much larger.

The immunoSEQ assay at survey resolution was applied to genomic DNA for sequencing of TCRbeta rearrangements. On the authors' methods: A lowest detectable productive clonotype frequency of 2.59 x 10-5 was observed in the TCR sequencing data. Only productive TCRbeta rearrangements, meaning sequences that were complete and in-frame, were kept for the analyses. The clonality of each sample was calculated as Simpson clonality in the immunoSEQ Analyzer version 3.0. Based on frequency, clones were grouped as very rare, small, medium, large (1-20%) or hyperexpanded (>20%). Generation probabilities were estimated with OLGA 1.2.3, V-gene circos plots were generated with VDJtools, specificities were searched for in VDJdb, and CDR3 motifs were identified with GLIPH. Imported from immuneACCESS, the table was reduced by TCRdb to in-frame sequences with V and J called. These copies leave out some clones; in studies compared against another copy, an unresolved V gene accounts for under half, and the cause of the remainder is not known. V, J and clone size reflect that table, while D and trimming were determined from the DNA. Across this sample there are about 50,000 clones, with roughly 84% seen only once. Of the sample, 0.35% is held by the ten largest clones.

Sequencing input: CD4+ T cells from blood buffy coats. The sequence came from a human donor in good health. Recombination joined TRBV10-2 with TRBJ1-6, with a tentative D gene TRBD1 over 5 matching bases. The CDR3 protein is CASSESPGGIASPLHF. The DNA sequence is TGCGCCAGCAGTGAGTCCCCTGGGGGAATAGCTTCACCCCTCCACTTT.